Listed below are T cell receptor beta chains from one sample, sequenced in a study of shared clonotypes between healthy human individuals. Measured with immunoSEQ multiplex PCR; TCRdb has only the in-frame clones, and not every one. The sample contains 2 million to 2.5 million clones, approximately 93% of which appear only once. Specimen: naive CD4+ T cells from PBMCs. These receptors came from a man younger than 35 in good health. Some clones in this sample may be carry-over from other donors' samples. Each CDR3 is given with its conserved first and last residue. Fields, in order: V gene, J gene, D gene, clone size, CDR3 DNA, CDR3 protein. The D gene is left open where the match is weak. Where a row states a size, it is once, few, many or the class of an expanded clone; other rows omit it.

TRBV6-1	TRBJ1-2	NA	NA	TGTGCCAGCAGACTTACAGGGACCTATGGCTACACCTTC	CASRLTGTYGYTF
TRBV27	TRBJ2-7	TRBD1	NA	TGTGCCAGCAGTGAACCGGGACAGCGACCCTACGAGCAGTACTTC	CASSEPGQRPYEQYF
TRBV9	TRBJ2-5	NA	NA	TGTGCCAGCAGCGTAGTTGGGTCCTGGGGAGAGACCCAGTACTTC	CASSVVGSWGETQYF
TRBV5-6	TRBJ2-7	NA	NA	TGTGCCAGCAGCTTGTATGACAGCTACGAGCAGTACTTC	CASSLYDSYEQYF
TRBV5-1	TRBJ2-7	NA	NA	TGCGCCAGCAGCCCAAGTGGCGGAGGCGCCTACGAGCAGTACTTC	CASSPSGGGAYEQYF
TRBV7-2	TRBJ2-1	TRBD1	NA	TGTGCCAGCAGCCAACAGGGGGCGGTCTACAATGAGCAGTTCTTC	CASSQQGAVYNEQFF
TRBV2	TRBJ2-7	TRBD2	NA	TGTGCCAGCCGGACTAGCTTCTTCTACGAGCAGTACTTC	CASRTSFFYEQYF
TRBV11-2	TRBJ2-5	NA	NA	TGTGCCAGCAGCTCCCGACAGAACCAAGAGACCCAGTACTTC	CASSSRQNQETQYF
TRBV5-1	TRBJ2-1	NA	NA	TGCGCCAGCAGCATCCGACCCAAGGAACGGAATGAGCAGTTCTTC	CASSIRPKERNEQFF
TRBV19	TRBJ1-2	NA	NA	TGTGCCAGTAGTATCAGGGACAACTATGGCTACACCTTC	CASSIRDNYGYTF
TRBV6-1	TRBJ1-5	NA	NA	TGTGCCAGCAGTGGACGGACAGATTCGTATCAGCCCCAGCATTTT	CASSGRTDSYQPQHF
TRBV5-1	TRBJ2-1	TRBD1	NA	TGCGCCAGCAGCCCCGGCGGACAGGGAAACAATGAGCAGTTCTTC	CASSPGGQGNNEQFF
TRBV30	TRBJ1-2	NA	NA	TGTGCCTGGACGGGGGGCTGGTATGGCTACACCTTC	CAWTGGWYGYTF
TRBV27	TRBJ2-2	NA	NA	TGTGCCAGCAGTTTATCGAGGATAGCTGGGACCAACACCGGGGAGCTGTTTTTT	CASSLSRIAGTNTGELFF
TRBV28	TRBJ2-7	NA	NA	TGTGCCAGCAGTTCCCCTAGTATTCTGTACGAGCAGTACTTC	CASSSPSILYEQYF
TRBV28	TRBJ2-2	TRBD1	NA	TGTGCCAGCAGACCCCAGGACAGGGCGGCCGGGGAGCTGTTTTTT	CASRPQDRAAGELFF
TRBV18	TRBJ2-1	NA	NA	TGTGCCAGCTCACCACCCTATGGGGGAGTGGACTACAATGAGCAGTTCTTC	CASSPPYGGVDYNEQFF
TRBV6-1	TRBJ1-2	NA	once	TGTGCCAGCACCCCCGGGACATATGGCTACACCTTC	CASTPGTYGYTF
TRBV28	TRBJ2-7	NA	NA	TGTGCCAGCAGTTTAGCGTCTACCAACTCCTACGAGCAGTACTTC	CASSLASTNSYEQYF
TRBV9	TRBJ2-2	NA	NA	TGTGCCAGCAGCGACGGACTATCCTTCGAGAACACCGGGGAGCTGTTTTTT	CASSDGLSFENTGELFF
TRBV5-4	TRBJ1-2	NA	NA	TGTGCCAGCAGCTTCGACAACTATGGCTACACCTTC	CASSFDNYGYTF
TRBV30	TRBJ2-3	NA	NA	TGTGCCTGGAGAGGCCCCACAGATACGCAGTATTTT	CAWRGPTDTQYF
TRBV6-1	TRBJ1-2	NA	NA	TGTGCCAGCAGTGAAGCAGGGGTTGGCTACACCTTC	CASSEAGVGYTF
TRBV9	TRBJ2-4	NA	NA	TGTGCCAGCAGCGTAGGAGGTAACAAGGGCAACATTCAGTACTTC	CASSVGGNKGNIQYF
TRBV5-4	TRBJ2-5	NA	NA	TGTGCCAGCAGCTGGGACCAAGAGACCCAGTACTTC	CASSWDQETQYF
TRBV5-1	TRBJ2-3	TRBD1	NA	TGCGCCAGCAGCCCGGGACAGGGGCGCGATACGCAGTATTTT	CASSPGQGRDTQYF
TRBV7-2	TRBJ2-7	NA	NA	TGTGCCAGCAGCCTAGTGGCGGGCACCTACGAGCAGTACTTC	CASSLVAGTYEQYF
TRBV25-1	TRBJ1-5	TRBD1	NA	TGTGCCGGCAAACAGGGGGCTCAGCCCCAGCATTTT	CAGKQGAQPQHF
TRBV10-3	TRBJ1-1	TRBD1	NA	TGTGCCATCAGTGGGACAGGGCCCTTGAACACTGAAGCTTTCTTT	CAISGTGPLNTEAFF
TRBV5-4	TRBJ2-2	NA	NA	TGTGCCAGCACCTCTCCGGCGGGTAGAAACACCGGGGAGCTGTTTTTT	CASTSPAGRNTGELFF
TRBV7-6	TRBJ2-1	NA	NA	TGTGCCAGCAGCCCCGTAGCGGCTTCGTACAATGAGCAGTTCTTC	CASSPVAASYNEQFF
TRBV6-1	TRBJ2-7	NA	NA	TGTGCCAGCAGTGAAATCTCGGAGAGCTACGAGCAGTACTTC	CASSEISESYEQYF
TRBV18	TRBJ1-5	NA	NA	TGTGCCAGCTCACCACCGGTGGGACAGCCCCAGCATTTT	CASSPPVGQPQHF
TRBV5-1	TRBJ2-5	TRBD2	NA	TGCGCCAGCAGCTCAGGACTAGCGCAAGAGACCCAGTACTTC	CASSSGLAQETQYF
TRBV7-9	TRBJ2-1	NA	NA	TGTGCCAGCAGCCCAGTCCCAGCGGTTGGCTACAATGAGCAGTTCTTC	CASSPVPAVGYNEQFF
TRBV5-1	TRBJ2-3	TRBD2	NA	TGCGCCAGCTGTCCCCTAGCGGGCACAGATACGCAGTATTTT	CASCPLAGTDTQYF
TRBV7-2	TRBJ2-2	NA	NA	TGTGCCAGCAGCATAGAGCGAAACACCGGGGAGCTGTTTTTT	CASSIERNTGELFF
TRBV28	TRBJ2-7	NA	NA	TGTGCCAGCAATACAGCCCTGACGGGCTACGAGCAGTACTTC	CASNTALTGYEQYF
TRBV11-1	TRBJ2-1	TRBD2	NA	TGTGCCAGCAGCGGGGTGGCGGGAGCGGGTGAGCAGTTCTTC	CASSGVAGAGEQFF
TRBV28	TRBJ2-2	TRBD1	once	TGTGCCAGCAGGCGTGACAGGGCGAACACCGGGGAGCTGTTTTTT	CASRRDRANTGELFF
TRBV30	TRBJ1-5	NA	NA	TGTGCCTGGAGTGTACAGGGCAATCAGCCCCAGCATTTT	CAWSVQGNQPQHF
TRBV28	TRBJ1-2	TRBD1	NA	TGTGCCAGCAGTTCGGGACAGTCAACCGGGGTCTACACCTTC	CASSSGQSTGVYTF
TRBV18	TRBJ1-3	NA	once	TGTGCCAGCTCAGCTATTCCCGGAGGCTCTGGAAACACCATATATTTT	CASSAIPGGSGNTIYF
TRBV6-1	TRBJ1-2	NA	NA	TGTGCCAGCACTAATCGGGCGAACTATGGCTACACCTTC	CASTNRANYGYTF
TRBV4-1	TRBJ1-3	NA	NA	TGCGCCAGCAGCCAACCCGTCGGGGAGACTGGAAACACCATATATTTT	CASSQPVGETGNTIYF
TRBV18	TRBJ2-3	NA	NA	TGTGCCAGCTCACCCCAACTCATCAGGGGCACTACTAGCACAGATACGCAGTATTTT	CASSPQLIRGTTSTDTQYF
TRBV10-3	TRBJ2-7	NA	few	TGTGCCATCAGTGAGTCGGTGGACGGCTCCTACGAGCAGTACTTC	CAISESVDGSYEQYF
TRBV5-1	TRBJ2-3	NA	NA	TGCGCCAGCAGCGCCGGGACACTCGGAGGGGCAGATACGCAGTATTTT	CASSAGTLGGADTQYF
TRBV6-1	TRBJ1-3	NA	NA	TGTGCCAGCAGAGCCCCCGGGGTAACAGGAAACACCATATATTTT	CASRAPGVTGNTIYF
TRBV5-8	TRBJ1-1	NA	NA	TGTGCCAGCAGCTTGGGGCGGTGGAACACTGAAGCTTTCTTT	CASSLGRWNTEAFF
TRBV4-1	TRBJ1-1	TRBD1	NA	TGCGCCAGCAGCCCTCGACAGGGGCGGGTATATAACACTGAAGCTTTCTTT	CASSPRQGRVYNTEAFF
TRBV7-8	TRBJ2-7	TRBD2	NA	TGTGCCAGCAGCACCCGGACTAGCGGGTTCTACGAGCAGTACTTC	CASSTRTSGFYEQYF
TRBV18	TRBJ1-1	NA	NA	TGTGCCAGCTCACCTAATTATCGGAGCAAAGCTTTCTTT	CASSPNYRSKAFF
TRBV7-8	TRBJ1-5	NA	NA	TGTGCCAGCAGCTCCGGACGGATTGGAGATAGCAATCAGCCCCAGCATTTT	CASSSGRIGDSNQPQHF
TRBV4-1	TRBJ2-1	TRBD1	NA	TGCGCCAGCAGCCGCCACCCGGGGGACAGGGGGGTAAATGAGCAGTTCTTC	CASSRHPGDRGVNEQFF
TRBV28	TRBJ1-1	NA	few	TGTGCCAGCAGATGGGGGACTGGGAGCACTGAAGCTTTCTTT	CASRWGTGSTEAFF
TRBV7-9	TRBJ1-2	TRBD1	once	TGTGCCAGCAGCCCGCAACCGACAGGGGGCTCTGGCTACACCTTC	CASSPQPTGGSGYTF
TRBV7-9	TRBJ1-1	NA	NA	TGTGCCAGCAGCCGTCGCTTCGCGGGGACTGAAGCTTTCTTT	CASSRRFAGTEAFF
TRBV5-1	TRBJ2-5	NA	once	TGCGCCAGCAGCCAGGGGCCGGAACGGGAGACCCAGTACTTC	CASSQGPERETQYF
TRBV18	TRBJ1-2	NA	NA	TGTGCCAGCTCACCAGACCCTAACTATGGCTACACCTTC	CASSPDPNYGYTF